A single sample is the source of the 16 T cell receptor beta chains below, sequenced in a study of blood T cell repertoires in COVID-19. Profiling relied on immunoSEQ multiplex PCR, and the TCRdb table lists in-frame clones only, not all of them. The data show 62,000 or so clones, with about 90% seen just once and about 5% held by the top ten. Sequencing was done on a sample of peripheral blood. These receptors came from a human donor in a cohort sampled during active COVID-19.

In this sample, this clone turned up once. The rearrangement joins TRBV5-4 to TRBJ2-5; TRBD1 agrees at 9 bases. After removal of 5 bases from V and 5 bases from J, the junction contained 10 bases not matched to a gene. The CDR3 contains 15 residues. The germline CDR1 and CDR2 sequences are SGHNT and YYREEE (reference sequence). The CDR3 loop reads CASSSPGQGRETQYF. The CDR3 DNA sequence: TGTGCCAGCAGTTCGCCGGGACAGGGAAGGGAGACCCAGTACTTC.

The sample holds one count of this clone. The V gene is TRBV7-2, the J gene TRBJ2-7, with D possibly being TRBD2 (5 bases). The V gene lost 8 bases and the J gene lost 2 bases, with 10 bases spanning the gap. Germline V CDR1 and CDR2: SGHTA, FQGNSA. The CDR3 covers 12 residues. The chain's CDR3 is CASGRATYEQYF. The CDR3 nucleotides read TGTGCCAGCGGGCGGGCAACCTACGAGCAGTACTTC.

The rearrangement uses TRBV29-1 and TRBJ2-1; 8 bases are shared with TRBD2. The CDR3 length is 15 residues. Germline V gene lookup returns CDR1 SQVTM and CDR2 ANQGSEA. The junction had 12 bases not matched to a gene; V was cut back by 4 bases and J by 7 bases. The CDR3 protein is CSVVRAGAPGNEQFF. CDR3 nucleotide sequence: TGCAGCGTTGTAAGAGCGGGAGCCCCAGGTAATGAGCAGTTCTTC.

The CDR3 loop is CASSRDRKETQYF. The CDR3 bases are TGTGCCAGCAGCCGGGACAGAAAAGAGACCCAGTACTTC. The gene calls are TRBV7-2 and TRBJ2-5; 7 bases fit TRBD1. The CDR3 runs to 13 residues. Trimming cost V 5 bases and J 3 bases; bases outside gene matches: 3. Germline V CDR1 and CDR2: SGHTA, FQGNSA.

The J gene is TRBJ2-5, the V gene TRBV19, with D perhaps matching TRBD1 (6 bases). Looked up from germline, CDR1 is LNHDA and CDR2 is SQIVND (reference sequence). The CDR3 contains 15 residues. V was shortened by 9 bases and J by 3 bases, with 20 bases between the two germline ends. CDR3 protein: CARPPTWAGEETQYF. The CDR3 DNA sequence: TGTGCCAGGCCCCCTACGTGGGCAGGGGAAGAGACCCAGTACTTC.

The chain combines TRBV18 with TRBJ1-1; 12 nucleotides agree with TRBD1. The V gene's germline CDR1 is KGHSH and CDR2 LQKENI. The CDR3 spans 17 residues. Losses at the gene ends were 2 bases for V and 0 bases for J; bases not matched to a gene: 4. The CDR3 loop is CASSPRDRGLVNTEAFF. The CDR3 DNA follows: TGTGCCAGCTCACCAAGGGACAGGGGGCTGGTGAACACTGAAGCTTTCTTT. Drawing the rest from reference TRBV18 and TRBJ1-1, the complete variable domain is NAGVMQNPRHLVRRRGQEARLRCSPMKGHSHVYWYRQLPEEGLKFMVYLQKENIIDESGMPKERFSAEFPKEGPSILRIQQVVRGDSAAYFCASSPRDRGLVNTEAFFGQGTRLTVV.

This chain uses TRBV7-2 with TRBJ2-2, with D possibly TRBD2 on 6 matching bases. Germline lookup yields CDR1 SGHTA and CDR2 FQGNSA. CDR3 size: 17 residues. V lost 1 base and J 6 bases, leaving 18 bases between the germline ends. The CDR3 sequence is CASSLGWVTGRAGELFF. CDR3 DNA: TGTGCCAGCAGCTTAGGGTGGGTGACCGGGAGAGCCGGGGAGCTGTTTTTT.

The chain joins TRBV18 to TRBJ2-7, with 7 bases lining up with TRBD1. The CDR3 covers 13 residues. Germline V gene lookup returns CDR1 KGHSH and CDR2 LQKENI. With V trimmed by 3 bases and J by 3 bases, 2 bases remained unmatched. The CDR3 loop reads CASSPGTDYEQYF. DNA of the CDR3: TGTGCCAGCTCACCCGGGACAGACTACGAGCAGTACTTC. Combining the CDR3 with reference TRBV18 and TRBJ2-7 gives the whole variable domain NAGVMQNPRHLVRRRGQEARLRCSPMKGHSHVYWYRQLPEEGLKFMVYLQKENIIDESGMPKERFSAEFPKEGPSILRIQQVVRGDSAAYFCASSPGTDYEQYFGPGTRLTVT.

V is TRBV7-6 and J is TRBJ2-1; D is uncertain. The CDR3 runs 15 residues. Trimming cost V 1 base and J 2 bases, with 9 bases left between them. The germline CDR1 and CDR2 sequences are SGHVS and FNYEAQ. In nucleotides, the CDR3 is TGTGCCAGCAGCTTAGTAGTGGCGGCCTACAATGAGCAGTTCTTC. This sequence encodes CASSLVVAAYNEQFF.

This chain links TRBV27 with TRBJ1-1, with D uncertain. This CDR3 spans 14 amino acids. Trimming pared 5 bases from V and 2 bases from J, leaving 12 bases between. The V gene's germline CDR1 is MNHEY and CDR2 SMNVEV (reference sequence). CDR3 in DNA: TGTGCCAGCAGTGAAAGGACGGGAAACACTGAAGCTTTCTTT. This codes for CASSERTGNTEAFF.

J is TRBJ1-2 and V is TRBV5-1; 8 positions agree with TRBD1. Per the germline V gene, CDR1 is SGHRS and CDR2 is YFSETQ. The CDR3 totals 14 residues. J gave up 9 bases and V 0 bases, and 7 bases lay outside the gene matches. DNA of the CDR3: TGCGCCAGCAGCTTGGTAACAGGGGGTCGGAGCTACACCTTC. Amino acid sequence: CASSLVTGGRSYTF.

This clone was counted only a few times. The J gene is TRBJ1-1, the V gene TRBV5-1, with D perhaps TRBD1 (6 bases). The V end lost 0 bases, the J end lost 4 bases, and 16 bases lay between the germline ends. The CDR3 sequence is 16 residues long. Germline V gives CDR1 SGHRS, CDR2 YFSETQ. For the CDR3, the DNA is TGCGCCAGCAGCTTGGCTACAGGGTCCGCGAGCACTGAAGCTTTCTTT. This codes for CASSLATGSASTEAFF.

V and J are TRBV18 and TRBJ2-1; D perhaps matches TRBD2 (6 bases). Germline lookup yields CDR1 KGHSH and CDR2 LQKENI. The CDR3 runs 15 residues. Trimming removed 2 bases at V and 3 bases at J, with 11 bases between. CDR3 sequence reads: CASSPSAGNYNEQFF. The CDR3 DNA reads as TGTGCCAGCTCACCATCGGCGGGAAACTACAATGAGCAGTTCTTC. The full variable domain, rest sourced from reference TRBV18 and TRBJ2-1, is NAGVMQNPRHLVRRRGQEARLRCSPMKGHSHVYWYRQLPEEGLKFMVYLQKENIIDESGMPKERFSAEFPKEGPSILRIQQVVRGDSAAYFCASSPSAGNYNEQFFGPGTRLTVL.

CDR3 DNA: TGTGCCAGCAGCCCAGGACTAGCGGGAAACACAGATACGCAGTATTTT. Translation: CASSPGLAGNTDTQYF. V gene TRBV7-9 combines with J gene TRBJ2-3; TRBD2 matches at 12 bases. J lost 2 bases, V lost 5 bases, and 5 bases had no gene match. Germline V gene sequence: CDR1 SEHNR, CDR2 FQNEAQ (reference sequence). The CDR3 is 16 amino acids.

Here the CDR3 DNA reads TGTGCCAGCAGCGGCGGGGGGGGACAAGAGACCCAGTACTTC. It yields the protein CASSGGGGQETQYF. The J gene is TRBJ2-5, the V gene TRBV7-2, with TRBD2 matching over 9 bases. Germline lookup yields CDR1 SGHTA and CDR2 FQGNSA. This CDR3 spans 14 amino acids. V was pared by 5 bases and J by 2 bases, with 3 bases of the junction left unmatched.

V is TRBV6-6 and J is TRBJ1-2; TRBD1 matches 10 bases. The V and J ends lost 6 bases and 8 bases, in that order; junction bases with no gene match: 6. Germline V gene lookup returns CDR1 MNHNY and CDR2 SVGAGI (reference sequence). The CDR3 contains 13 residues. CDR3: CASSDRGLGGYTF. CDR3 in DNA: TGTGCCAGCAGCGACAGGGGGCTGGGGGGCTACACCTTC.